The 3 T cell receptor beta chains below come from one sample, sequenced in a study of T cell repertoires in cytomegalovirus infection. TCRdb ran MiXCR on the reads and lists one entry per CDR3 protein. Of roughly 990,000 distinct CDR3 sequences listed, approximately 32% are singletons. Their target antigens are unknown. The sample was cultured CD8+ T cells from PBMCs, taken from culture after CMV antigen stimulation. These receptors all come from a human donor in good health (CMV status not recorded). Some clones in this sample may be carry-over from other donors' samples.

In this sample, this clonotype turned up a few times. The rearrangement links TRBV12-3 or TRBV12-4 to TRBJ2-5; D call uncertain. This CDR3 comprises 13 residues. Trimming took 7 bases from V and 5 from J, leaving 14 bases between them. Written as DNA, the CDR3 is TGTGCCAGCAACCTGACACCGGAGGAGACCCAGTACTTC. The encoded protein is CASNLTPEETQYF.

This clonotype was counted at least ten times. CDR3 region: CASSPIPRLNTEAFF. The CDR3, as DNA: TGTGCCAGCAGCCCCATCCCGCGGTTGAACACTGAAGCTTTCTTT. The rearrangement uses TRBV14 and TRBJ1-1; no clear D. The germline V gene encodes CDR1 SGHDN and CDR2 FVKESK. V dropped 4 bases and J dropped 0 bases, with 12 bases sitting between them. This CDR3 comprises 15 residues.

This clonotype has more than one count but fewer than ten. The CDR3 loop is CASSLPPNTEAFF. Written as DNA, the CDR3 is TGTGCCAGCAGCCTCCCACCCAACACTGAAGCTTTCTTT. The chain joins TRBV5-4 to TRBJ1-1; no clear D gene. V was pared by 4 bases and J by 2 bases, with 9 bases between. Germline CDR1 SGHNT, CDR2 YYREEE (reference sequence). CDR3 length: 13 residues.